This is a list of T cell receptor beta chains from one sample in a study of PD-1 blockade in classical Hodgkin lymphoma. TCRdb keeps only in-frame clones here, not all; method: immunoSEQ multiplex PCR. The table records around 36,000 clones, more than 80% of them present only once. The sample consisted of CD4+ T cells from blood, taken at baseline. The origin of the receptors is a human donor with classical Hodgkin lymphoma. The CDR3 runs from the conserved cysteine through the conserved F or W. D genes are given only for firm matches. Not all rows give a size; the values are once, few, many and, for expanded clones, a class.

TRBD2,-,TRBV5-4,16,TRBJ2-4,CASSLSGLAGKNIQYF,TGTGCCAGCAGCCTATCCGGACTAGCGGGTAAAAACATTCAGTACTTC
-,-,TRBV7-8,15,TRBJ1-6,CASSSQAQANSPLHF,TGTGCCAGCAGCTCACAAGCACAGGCCAATTCACCCCTCCACTTT
TRBD1,-,TRBV28,16,TRBJ2-1,CASSLWPTTGFNEQFF,TGTGCCAGCAGTTTATGGCCCACGACAGGGTTCAATGAGCAGTTCTTC
TRBD1,once,TRBV5-1,15,TRBJ2-3,CASSNDRGHTDTQYF,TGCGCCAGCAGCAACGACAGGGGGCACACAGATACGCAGTATTTT
-,-,TRBV19,19,TRBJ2-1,CASSRAGTHAVGDYNEQFF,TGTGCCAGTAGTAGAGCCGGGACCCACGCTGTAGGAGACTACAATGAGCAGTTCTTC
-,once,TRBV11-1,16,TRBJ2-4,CASSPKVGASKNIQYF,TGTGCCAGCAGCCCCAAGGTGGGGGCAAGCAAAAACATTCAGTACTTC
-,-,TRBV11-2,15,TRBJ1-2,CASSLDGAIAHGYTF,TGTGCCAGCAGCTTAGATGGGGCCATAGCCCATGGCTACACCTTC
TRBD1,-,TRBV6-1,15,TRBJ2-7,CASSVDRGVGYEQYF,TGTGCCAGCAGCGTTGACAGGGGCGTTGGCTACGAGCAGTACTTC
-,-,TRBV5-6,14,TRBJ2-2,CASSLRSNTGELFF,TGTGCCAGCAGCTTACGATCGAACACCGGGGAGCTGTTTTTT
-,-,TRBV30,14,TRBJ2-7,CAWSLRRQGKGQYF,TGTGCCTGGAGCCTAAGGCGTCAGGGTAAGGGGCAGTACTTC
-,-,TRBV2,15,TRBJ1-4,CASSPHRAGNEKLFF,TGTGCCAGCAGTCCGCACAGGGCGGGCAATGAAAAACTGTTTTTT
-,-,TRBV7-9,13,TRBJ2-5,CASSLGTEGTQYF,TGTGCCAGCAGCTTAGGCACAGAGGGGACCCAGTACTTC
TRBD1,-,TRBV10-1,15,TRBJ2-7,CASSVNQGASGEQYF,TGCGCCAGCAGTGTTAATCAGGGGGCTTCGGGCGAGCAGTACTTC
-,-,TRBV14,15,TRBJ2-2,CASSQDRARAGELFF,TGTGCCAGCAGCCAAGACAGGGCCCGGGCCGGGGAGCTGTTTTTT
-,-,TRBV9,15,TRBJ2-7,CASSVGHPQSYEQYF,TGTGCCAGCAGCGTAGGGCACCCACAGTCCTACGAGCAGTACTTC
-,-,TRBV11-2,13,TRBJ1-2,CASSLTGPKGYTF,TGTGCCAGCAGCTTAACAGGGCCGAAGGGCTACACCTTC
TRBD1,-,TRBV11-3,16,TRBJ2-1,CASSLSGTGGGYEQFF,TGTGCCAGCAGCTTGAGCGGGACAGGGGGCGGCTATGAGCAGTTCTTC
-,-,TRBV7-3,12,TRBJ1-5,CASSPSLSPQHF,TGTGCCAGCAGCCCGAGCCTTTCGCCCCAGCATTTT
-,-,TRBV9,15,TRBJ2-1,CASSVTGTSSNEQFF,TGTGCCAGCAGCGTAACCGGGACGAGCAGCAATGAGCAGTTCTTC
TRBD1,-,TRBV5-4,14,TRBJ1-1,CASTVQGFYTEAFF,TGTGCCAGCACCGTACAGGGGTTCTACACTGAAGCTTTCTTT
-,-,TRBV5-4,15,TRBJ2-3,CASSLFGVSTDTQYF,TGTGCCAGCAGCTTGTTTGGGGTGAGCACAGATACGCAGTATTTT
TRBD1,-,TRBV28,15,TRBJ2-2,CASRLGQVYTGELFF,TGTGCCAGCAGGCTAGGACAGGTCTACACCGGGGAGCTGTTTTTT
-,-,TRBV12-1,17,TRBJ1-2,CASSFGPGTGGGYGYTF,-
-,-,TRBV30,14,TRBJ2-5,CAWSSTLPDGTQYF,TGTGCCTGGAGTTCTACCCTGCCTGATGGGACCCAGTACTTC
-,-,TRBV25-1,15,TRBJ1-3,CASSEDGHPGNTIYF,TGTGCCAGCAGTGAAGACGGACATCCCGGAAACACCATATATTTT
TRBD1,once,TRBV18,14,TRBJ2-5,CASSPLGQRETQYF,TGTGCCAGCTCACCATTGGGACAGAGAGAGACCCAGTACTTC
TRBD2,-,TRBV27,17,TRBJ2-1,CASSPRQLAGVVNEQFF,TGTGCCAGCAGCCCCCGACAGCTAGCGGGAGTTGTGAATGAGCAGTTCTTC
-,-,TRBV5-1,13,TRBJ2-5,CASSSGQKETQYF,TGCGCCAGCAGCTCCGGACAAAAAGAGACCCAGTACTTC
-,-,TRBV9,15,TRBJ1-3,CASSVATDSGNTIYF,TGTGCCAGCAGCGTAGCAACCGACTCTGGAAACACCATATATTTT
-,-,TRBV30,13,TRBJ1-2,CAWSQQGWGGYTF,TGTGCCTGGAGCCAACAGGGTTGGGGTGGCTACACCTTC
-,-,TRBV6-1,12,TRBJ1-3,CASSEVGRVIYF,TGTGCCAGCAGTGAAGTCGGCAGGGTAATATATTTT
-,-,TRBV7-2,13,TRBJ2-2,CASSLAGARELFF,TGTGCCAGCAGCTTAGCAGGGGCGAGGGAGCTGTTTTTT
-,once,TRBV30,13,TRBJ1-5,CAWSEGDTQPQHF,TGTGCCTGGAGTGAGGGGGATACTCAGCCCCAGCATTTT
-,-,TRBV6-1,13,TRBJ1-5,CASSLRGDQPQHF,TGTGCCAGCAGTTTGCGGGGTGACCAGCCCCAGCATTTT
-,-,TRBV5-1,14,TRBJ2-7,CASTLGGTSYEQYF,TGCGCCAGCACCCTGGGGGGCACCTCCTACGAGCAGTACTTC
-,-,TRBV10-1,13,TRBJ2-7,CASSSSGAYEQYF,-
TRBD1,-,TRBV6-1,16,TRBJ1-1,CASSAGLRTGNTEAFF,TGTGCCAGCAGTGCCGGACTTCGGACAGGGAACACTGAAGCTTTCTTT
TRBD1,-,TRBV2,12,TRBJ2-1,CASSSTGVEQFF,TGTGCCAGCAGTAGTACAGGGGTTGAGCAGTTCTTC
TRBD1,-,TRBV13,15,TRBJ2-7,CASSPRGQASYEQYF,TGTGCCAGCAGTCCCCGGGGACAGGCTTCCTACGAGCAGTACTTC
TRBD1,-,TRBV5-4,14,TRBJ2-7,CASSPYRDSYEQYF,TGTGCCAGCAGCCCATACCGGGACAGTTACGAGCAGTACTTC
-,few,TRBV5-4,16,TRBJ1-2,CASSGRGNRRNYGYTF,TGTGCCAGCAGCGGGAGGGGTAACAGGCGTAACTATGGCTACACCTTC
-,-,TRBV12-5,16,TRBJ1-4,CASGLAIGGTPEKLFF,TGTGCTAGTGGTTTGGCCATAGGGGGGACACCGGAAAAACTGTTTTTT
-,-,TRBV18,15,TRBJ2-3,CASSRVIGVTDTQYF,TGTGCCAGCTCACGGGTGATCGGAGTCACAGATACGCAGTATTTT
-,-,TRBV6-1,17,TRBJ2-7,CASSVGLSRRVLYEQYF,TGTGCCAGCAGTGTAGGTTTGAGCAGGCGGGTGCTCTACGAGCAGTACTTC
-,-,TRBV28,13,TRBJ2-5,CASRSWDQETQYF,TGTGCCAGCAGATCTTGGGACCAGGAGACCCAGTACTTC
-,-,TRBV5-4,13,TRBJ2-1,CASSSTDYNEQFF,TGTGCCAGCAGCTCGACGGACTACAATGAGCAGTTCTTC